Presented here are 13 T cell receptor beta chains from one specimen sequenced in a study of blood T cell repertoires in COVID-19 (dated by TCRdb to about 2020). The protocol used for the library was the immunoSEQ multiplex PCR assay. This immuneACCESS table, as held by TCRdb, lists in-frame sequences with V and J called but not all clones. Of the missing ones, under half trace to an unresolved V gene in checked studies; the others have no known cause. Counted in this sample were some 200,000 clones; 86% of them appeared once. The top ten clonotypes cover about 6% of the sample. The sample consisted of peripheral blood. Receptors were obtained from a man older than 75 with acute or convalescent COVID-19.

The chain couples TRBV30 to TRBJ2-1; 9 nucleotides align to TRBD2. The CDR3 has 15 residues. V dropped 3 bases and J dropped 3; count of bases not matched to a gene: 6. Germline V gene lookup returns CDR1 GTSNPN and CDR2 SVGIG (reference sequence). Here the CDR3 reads CAWRGLAGNYNEQFF. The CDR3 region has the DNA TGTGCCTGGAGGGGGCTAGCGGGAAACTACAATGAGCAGTTCTTC.

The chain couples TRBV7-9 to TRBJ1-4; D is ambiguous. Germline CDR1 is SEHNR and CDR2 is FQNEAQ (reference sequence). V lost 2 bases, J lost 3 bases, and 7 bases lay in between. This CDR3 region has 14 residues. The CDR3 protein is CASSLKAANEKLFF. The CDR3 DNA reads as TGTGCCAGCAGCTTAAAAGCGGCTAATGAAAAACTGTTTTTT.

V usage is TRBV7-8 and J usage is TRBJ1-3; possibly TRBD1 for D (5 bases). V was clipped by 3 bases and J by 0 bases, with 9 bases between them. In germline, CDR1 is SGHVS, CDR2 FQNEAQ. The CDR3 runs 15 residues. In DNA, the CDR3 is TGTGCCAGCAGCTTGGGGGACTTCTCTGGAAACACCATATATTTT. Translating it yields CASSLGDFSGNTIYF.

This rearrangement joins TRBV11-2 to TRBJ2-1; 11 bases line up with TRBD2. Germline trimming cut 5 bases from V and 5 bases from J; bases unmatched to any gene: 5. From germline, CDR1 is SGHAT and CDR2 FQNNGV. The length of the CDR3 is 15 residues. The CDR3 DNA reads TGTGCCAGCAGCCGAGGACTAGCGGGCGACAATGAGCAGTTCTTC. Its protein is CASSRGLAGDNEQFF.

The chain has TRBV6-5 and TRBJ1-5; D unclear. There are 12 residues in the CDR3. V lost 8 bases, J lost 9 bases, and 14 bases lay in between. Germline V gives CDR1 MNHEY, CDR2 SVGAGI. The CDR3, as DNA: TGTGCCAGCTCCCCCAATTTTGTGCCCCAGCATTTT. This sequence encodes CASSPNFVPQHF.

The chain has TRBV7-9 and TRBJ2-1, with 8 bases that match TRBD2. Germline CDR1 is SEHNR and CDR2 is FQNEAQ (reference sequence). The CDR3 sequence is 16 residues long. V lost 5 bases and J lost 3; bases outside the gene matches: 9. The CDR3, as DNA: TGTGCCAGCAGCCGAGGTGCGGGAGGACTCTACAATGAGCAGTTCTTC. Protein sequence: CASSRGAGGLYNEQFF.

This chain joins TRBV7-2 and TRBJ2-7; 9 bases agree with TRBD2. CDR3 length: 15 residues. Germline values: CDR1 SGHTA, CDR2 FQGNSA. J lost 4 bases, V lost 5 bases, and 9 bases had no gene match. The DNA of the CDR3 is TGTGCCAGCAGCCTCCAAGAGGGACTAGCTTACGAGCAGTACTTC. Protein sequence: CASSLQEGLAYEQYF.

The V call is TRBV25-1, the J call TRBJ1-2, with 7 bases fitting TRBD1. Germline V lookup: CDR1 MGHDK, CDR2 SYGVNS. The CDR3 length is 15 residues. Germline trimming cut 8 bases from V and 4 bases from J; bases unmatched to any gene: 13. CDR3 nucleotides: TGTGCCAGCCATGAACCCCGACACAGGGGCTATGGCTACACCTTC. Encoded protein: CASHEPRHRGYGYTF.

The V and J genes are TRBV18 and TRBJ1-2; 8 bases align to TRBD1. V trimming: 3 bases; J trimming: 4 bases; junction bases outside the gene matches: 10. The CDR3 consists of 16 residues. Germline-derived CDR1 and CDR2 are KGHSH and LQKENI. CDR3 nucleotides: TGTGCCAGCTCACCGCAATCTGGACAGGGAGCCTATGGCTACACCTTC. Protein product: CASSPQSGQGAYGYTF.

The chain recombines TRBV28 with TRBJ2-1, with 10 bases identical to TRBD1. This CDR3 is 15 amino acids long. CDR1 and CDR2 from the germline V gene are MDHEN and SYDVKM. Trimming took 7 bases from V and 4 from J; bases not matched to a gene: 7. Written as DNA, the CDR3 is TGTGCCAGCACCCCACCGGGACAGGGGTACAATGAGCAGTTCTTC. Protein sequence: CASTPPGQGYNEQFF.

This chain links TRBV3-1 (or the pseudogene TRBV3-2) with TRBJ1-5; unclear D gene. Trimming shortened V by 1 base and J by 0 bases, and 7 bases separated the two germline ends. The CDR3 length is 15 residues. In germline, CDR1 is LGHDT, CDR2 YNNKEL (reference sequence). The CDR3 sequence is CASSQGQNSNQPQHF. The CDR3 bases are TGTGCCAGCAGCCAAGGGCAGAATAGCAATCAGCCCCAGCATTTT.

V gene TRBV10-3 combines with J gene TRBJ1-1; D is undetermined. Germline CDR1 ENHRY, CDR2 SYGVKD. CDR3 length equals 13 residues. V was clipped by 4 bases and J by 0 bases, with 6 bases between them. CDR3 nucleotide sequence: TGTGCCATCAGTGGTAGTATGAACACTGAAGCTTTCTTT. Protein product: CAISGSMNTEAFF.

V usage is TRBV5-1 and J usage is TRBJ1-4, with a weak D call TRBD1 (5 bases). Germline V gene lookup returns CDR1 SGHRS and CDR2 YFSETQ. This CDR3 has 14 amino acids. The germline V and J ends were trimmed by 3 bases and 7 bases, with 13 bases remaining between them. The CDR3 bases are TGCGCCAGCAGCTCTGGGCAGGGCCGTGAAAAACTGTTTTTT. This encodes CASSSGQGREKLFF.